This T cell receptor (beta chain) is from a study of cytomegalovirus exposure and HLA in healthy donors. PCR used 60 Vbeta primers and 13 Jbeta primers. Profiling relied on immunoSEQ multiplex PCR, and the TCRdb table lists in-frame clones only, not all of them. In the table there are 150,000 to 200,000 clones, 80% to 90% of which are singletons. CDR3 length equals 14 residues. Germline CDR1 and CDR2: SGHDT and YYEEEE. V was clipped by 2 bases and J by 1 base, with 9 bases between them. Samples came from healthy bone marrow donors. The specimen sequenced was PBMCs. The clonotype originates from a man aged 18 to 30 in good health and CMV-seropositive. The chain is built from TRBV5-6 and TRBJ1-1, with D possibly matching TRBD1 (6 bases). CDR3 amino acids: CASSLQGWNTEAFF. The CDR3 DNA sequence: TGTGCCAGCAGCTTACAGGGATGGAACACTGAAGCTTTCTTT.